These 19 T cell receptor beta chains were sequenced from one sample in a study of cytomegalovirus exposure and HLA in healthy donors. The PCR was carried out with 60 Vbeta primers and 13 Jbeta primers. Libraries were prepared by immunoSEQ multiplex PCR; TCRdb keeps only in-frame clonotypes and omits some of them. The sample records some 150,000 clones, around 72% being singletons. The specimen was PBMCs. These receptor sequences come from a man aged 35 to 55 in good health and CMV-seronegative.

The chain links TRBV15 to TRBJ2-1; possibly TRBD2 for D (6 bases). The CDR3 runs to 15 residues. Trimming cost V 0 bases and J 2 bases, with 8 bases left between them. Germline V gene sequence: CDR1 LNHNV, CDR2 YYDKDF (reference sequence). This CDR3 is CATSRDTSTYNEQFF. The CDR3 DNA reads as TGTGCCACCAGCAGAGATACTAGCACCTACAATGAGCAGTTCTTC. The full variable domain, rest sourced from reference TRBV15 and TRBJ2-1, is DAMVIQNPRYQVTQFGKPVTLSCSQTLNHNVMYWYQQKSSQAPKLLFHYYDKDFNNEADTPDNFQSRRPNTSFCFLDIRSPGLGDTAMYLCATSRDTSTYNEQFFGPGTRLTVL.

The chain recombines TRBV5-8 with TRBJ2-7; 11 positions match TRBD2. Germline CDR1 SGHTS, CDR2 YDEGEE. The CDR3 consists of 15 residues. J was trimmed by 6 bases and V by 4 bases; bases with no gene match: 9. CDR3 amino acids: CASSDRLAGPAEQYF. DNA for the CDR3: TGTGCCAGCAGCGACCGACTAGCGGGGCCTGCCGAGCAGTACTTC.

This clone was seen a handful of times. The chain is built from TRBV7-2 and TRBJ2-7, with 7 nucleotides matching TRBD2. This CDR3 spans 13 amino acids. The germline V gene encodes CDR1 SGHTA and CDR2 FQGNSA. V shed 4 bases and J 3 bases; nucleotides not matched to a gene: 3. The CDR3 here is CASSSSSGYEQYF. CDR3 DNA sequence: TGTGCCAGCAGCTCCTCTAGCGGCTACGAGCAGTACTTC.

This clone was counted between two and nine times. The chain joins TRBV5-5 to TRBJ1-5; D not resolved. Trimming shortened V by 2 bases and J by 3 bases, and 15 bases separated the two germline ends. The germline V gene encodes CDR1 SGHKS and CDR2 YYEKEE (reference sequence). This CDR3 has 16 amino acids. For the CDR3, the DNA is TGTGCCAGCAGCTTCTTACCCTCGGTAGTCAATCAGCCCCAGCATTTT. Translation: CASSFLPSVVNQPQHF.

This clone occurred once. This chain links TRBV4-2 with TRBJ2-3; 12 nucleotides line up with TRBD2. There are 16 residues in the CDR3. The V segment lost 4 bases and the J segment 1 base; nucleotides outside the gene matches: 3. The germline gives CDR1 LGHNA, CDR2 YNFKEQ. CDR3 DNA sequence: TGTGCCAGCAGCCCCAGACTAGCGGGGGGCACAGATACGCAGTATTTT. Its translation is CASSPRLAGGTDTQYF.

This clone was counted a few times. The chain is built from TRBV9 and TRBJ2-1; 12 bases are a match to TRBD2. This CDR3 spans 15 amino acids. Germline V gives CDR1 SGDLS, CDR2 YYNGEE. V dropped 1 base and J dropped 8; count of bases not matched to a gene: 4. CDR3: CASSVSSGGAYEQFF. The CDR3 nucleotides read TGTGCCAGCAGCGTATCTAGCGGGGGGGCTTATGAGCAGTTCTTC.

V gene TRBV19 combines with J gene TRBJ2-1, with TRBD2 matching 8 bases. J lost 3 bases, V lost 5 bases, and 6 bases had no gene match. The germline V gene encodes CDR1 LNHDA and CDR2 SQIVND (reference sequence). This CDR3 is 15 amino acids long. CDR3 DNA sequence: TGTGCCAGTAGTCTCCCCGGGACTAGCTACAATGAGCAGTTCTTC. Translation gives CASSLPGTSYNEQFF. Combining the CDR3 with reference TRBV19 and TRBJ2-1 gives the whole variable domain DGGITQSPKYLFRKEGQNVTLSCEQNLNHDAMYWYRQDPGQGLRLIYYSQIVNDFQKGDIAEGYSVSREKKESFPLTVTSAQKNPTAFYLCASSLPGTSYNEQFFGPGTRLTVL.

V gene TRBV6-1 combines with J gene TRBJ2-7; D is uncertain. Germline V gene sequence: CDR1 MNHNS, CDR2 SASEGT. This CDR3 has 13 residues. Trimming pared 6 bases from V and 3 bases from J, leaving 12 bases between. The CDR3 region has the DNA TGTGCCAGCAGCCCTTGGGCCCTCTACGAGCAGTACTTC. It encodes CASSPWALYEQYF.

J is TRBJ2-5 and V is TRBV5-4; D remains ambiguous. Per germline, CDR1 SGHNT and CDR2 YYREEE (reference sequence). The V and J ends lost 1 base and 5 bases respectively, with 6 bases between them. There are 12 residues in the CDR3. This CDR3 is CASSLFMETQYF. CDR3 coding DNA: TGTGCCAGCAGCTTGTTTATGGAGACCCAGTACTTC.

The chain links TRBV7-6 to TRBJ2-7; D perhaps matches TRBD1 (6 bases). Trimming removed 3 bases at V and 3 bases at J, with 15 bases between. CDR3 length: 15 amino acids. From germline, CDR1 is SGHVS and CDR2 FNYEAQ. CDR3 amino acids: CASSLGAGRNYEQYF. DNA of the CDR3: TGTGCCAGCAGCTTGGGGGCAGGACGGAACTACGAGCAGTACTTC.

The chain employs TRBV6-5 and TRBJ2-2; D is possibly TRBD1 (5 bases). Trimming cost V 2 bases and J 7 bases, with 17 bases left between them. Germline V lookup: CDR1 MNHEY, CDR2 SVGAGI. The CDR3 runs 16 residues. CDR3 region: CASSYPTFRGHGELFF. CDR3 coding DNA: TGTGCCAGCAGTTACCCCACATTTAGGGGTCACGGGGAGCTGTTTTTT.

The chain couples TRBV11-2 to TRBJ1-5; D may be TRBD1 (5 bases). V was trimmed by 5 bases and J by 5 bases, leaving 13 bases between them. The CDR3 is 14 residues long. CDR1 is SGHAT and CDR2 is FQNNGV in the germline V gene. CDR3 sequence: CASSPHPGDQPQHF. CDR3 nucleotides: TGTGCCAGCAGCCCCCATCCGGGGGATCAGCCCCAGCATTTT.

The gene calls are TRBV5-1 and TRBJ2-3; tentatively, D is TRBD2 (5 bases). Per the germline V gene, CDR1 is SGHRS and CDR2 is YFSETQ. Trimming took 0 bases from V and 0 from J, leaving 8 bases between them. The CDR3 loop spans 15 amino acids. CDR3 in amino acids: CASSLAAGSTDTQYF. The CDR3 bases are TGCGCCAGCAGCTTGGCGGCGGGTAGCACAGATACGCAGTATTTT. Complete variable domain (other parts from reference TRBV5-1 and TRBJ2-3): KAGVTQTPRYLIKTRGQQVTLSCSPISGHRSVSWYQQTPGQGLQFLFEYFSETQRNKGNFPGRFSGRQFSNSRSEMNVSTLELGDSALYLCASSLAAGSTDTQYFGPGTRLTVL.

This rearrangement joins TRBV21-1 to TRBJ2-1; the table's D call of TRBD1 was not tested on the DNA. TRBV21-1 is classified as a pseudogene. This CDR3 contains 13 residues. The CDR3 sequence is CATGQGRYNEQFF. CDR3 DNA: TGTGCCACCGGACAGGGGCGATACAATGAGCAGTTCTTC.

V is TRBV14 and J is TRBJ1-4; D gene ambiguous. The CDR3 is 15 amino acids. Germline-derived CDR1 and CDR2 are SGHDN and FVKESK. Trimming left V 5 bases short and J 4 bases short, with 14 bases between. CDR3 region: CASSSSREVNEKLFF. DNA of the CDR3: TGTGCCAGCAGCTCCAGCCGGGAGGTTAATGAAAAACTGTTTTTT.

The rearrangement links TRBV5-1 to TRBJ2-5; 10 bases are shared with TRBD2. V trimming: 1 base; J trimming: 3 bases; junction bases outside the gene matches: 3. The germline V gene has CDR1 SGHRS and CDR2 YFSETQ. This CDR3 has 15 residues. The CDR3 coding sequence is TGCGCCAGCAGCTTGTCCGGGACTAGCGAAGAGACCCAGTACTTC. The encoded protein is CASSLSGTSEETQYF.

V usage is TRBV19 and J usage is TRBJ2-7; 7 nucleotides agree with TRBD2. The CDR3 covers 15 residues. Germline loops: CDR1 LNHDA, CDR2 SQIVND (reference sequence). The trim removed 5 bases at V and 5 bases at J, leaving 12 bases unmatched. For the CDR3, the DNA is TGTGCCAGTAGTGTAACTAGCGTTCTTTTCCACGAGCAGTACTTC. Translation: CASSVTSVLFHEQYF.

The gene calls are TRBV9 and TRBJ2-5; D is possibly TRBD2 (5 bases). There are 15 residues in the CDR3. Trimming pared 0 bases from V and 1 base from J, leaving 10 bases between. CDR1 is SGDLS, CDR2 YYNGEE, per germline. The CDR3 nucleotides read TGTGCCAGCAGCGTAGCTACGAGGGCCCAAGAGACCCAGTACTTC. Encoded protein: CASSVATRAQETQYF.

The chain employs TRBV7-9 and TRBJ2-2; TRBD1 matches at 9 bases. This CDR3 spans 14 amino acids. V trimming: 5 bases; J trimming: 8 bases; junction bases outside the gene matches: 6. CDR1 and CDR2 (germline): SEHNR, FQNEAQ (reference sequence). The CDR3 nucleotides are TGTGCCAGCAGCACTACAGGGGGCATTGGGGAGCTGTTTTTT. Translating it yields CASSTTGGIGELFF.